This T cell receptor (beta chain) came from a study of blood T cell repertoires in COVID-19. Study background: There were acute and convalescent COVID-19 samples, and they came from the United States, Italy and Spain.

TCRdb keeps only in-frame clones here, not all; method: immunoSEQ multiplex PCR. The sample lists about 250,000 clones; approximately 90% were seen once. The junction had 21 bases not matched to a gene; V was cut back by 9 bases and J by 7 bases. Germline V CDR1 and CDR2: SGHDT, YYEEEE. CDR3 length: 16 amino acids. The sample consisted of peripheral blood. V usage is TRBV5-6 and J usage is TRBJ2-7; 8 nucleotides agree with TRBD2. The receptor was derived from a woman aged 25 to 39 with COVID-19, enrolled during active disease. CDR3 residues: CATPQNAPGGVGEQYF. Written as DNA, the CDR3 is TGTGCCACCCCCCAAAATGCCCCGGGGGGGGTGGGGGAGCAGTACTTC.